Listed here are 8 T cell receptor beta chains from one sample, sequenced in a study of blood T cell repertoires in COVID-19. Clones were sequenced by immunoSEQ multiplex PCR, and TCRdb holds only the in-frame ones, with some missing. The table has around 210,000 clones, roughly 84% seen once. Material for sequencing was peripheral blood. The source of these receptors is a human donor in a cohort sampled during active COVID-19.

This chain uses TRBV7-9 with TRBJ1-4, with D unresolved. This CDR3 spans 13 amino acids. The germline V gene has CDR1 SEHNR and CDR2 FQNEAQ (reference sequence). Trimming shortened V by 3 bases and J by 7 bases, and 9 bases separated the two germline ends. CDR3 coding DNA: TGTGCCAGCAGCTTTTCGGGGTTTGAAAAACTGTTTTTT. Translation gives CASSFSGFEKLFF.

This rearrangement joins TRBV21-1 to TRBJ2-7; the table calls TRBD2, which could not be checked here. TRBV21-1 is annotated as a pseudogene. This CDR3 contains 18 residues. The CDR3 DNA reads TGTGCCAGCAGCAGACCCACCACCCCAGCGGGAGAGGTCTACGAGCAGTACTTC. The encoded protein is CASSRPTTPAGEVYEQYF.

The chain employs TRBV28 and TRBJ1-2; 7 bases are shared with TRBD1. The CDR3 loop spans 14 amino acids. Germline lookup yields CDR1 MDHEN and CDR2 SYDVKM. V shed 6 bases, J shed 0 bases, and the junction held 4 bases outside the gene matches. The CDR3: CASSGTASNYGYTF. CDR3 in DNA: TGTGCCAGCAGCGGGACAGCCTCTAACTATGGCTACACCTTC.

The rearrangement joins TRBV2 to TRBJ1-5, with 7 bases aligning to TRBD1. The CDR3 is made up of 15 amino acids. The ends lost 6 bases at V and 2 bases at J; junction bases unmatched: 7. The germline gives CDR1 SNHLY, CDR2 FYNNEI. The CDR3 protein is CASRSQGGGNQPQHF. The CDR3 DNA is TGTGCCAGCAGATCGCAGGGGGGAGGCAATCAGCCCCAGCATTTT. Full variable domain (remainder filled in from reference TRBV2 and TRBJ1-5): EPEVTQTPSHQVTQMGQEVILRCVPISNHLYFYWYRQILGQKVEFLVSFYNNEISEKSEIFDDQFSVERPDGSNFTLKIRSTKLEDSAMYFCASRSQGGGNQPQHFGDGTRLSIL.

CDR3 sequence reads: CATSREGQDNEKLFF. Here the CDR3 DNA reads TGTGCCACCAGCAGAGAGGGACAGGATAATGAAAAACTGTTTTTT. The chain carries TRBV15 and TRBJ1-4; 8 bases map to TRBD1. The J segment lost 4 bases and the V segment lost 0 bases, leaving 1 base of the junction unmatched. The CDR3 spans 15 residues. CDR1 is LNHNV, CDR2 YYDKDF, per germline (reference sequence). Full variable domain (outside the CDR3, taken from reference TRBV15 and TRBJ1-4): DAMVIQNPRYQVTQFGKPVTLSCSQTLNHNVMYWYQQKSSQAPKLLFHYYDKDFNNEADTPDNFQSRRPNTSFCFLDIRSPGLGDTAMYLCATSREGQDNEKLFFGSGTQLSVL.

In nucleotides, the CDR3 is TGTGCCAGCAGTGCTCAAGGAGCGAGCCAAGAGACCCAGTACTTC. Its protein is CASSAQGASQETQYF. V and J are TRBV6-4 and TRBJ2-5; D not resolved. Trimming removed 4 bases from V and 1 base from J, with 13 bases in between. The CDR3 length is 15 residues. Germline assignment: CDR1 MRHNA and CDR2 SNTAGT.

J is TRBJ2-7 and V is TRBV2, with D tentatively TRBD2 (5 bases). CDR1 and CDR2 from the germline V gene are SNHLY and FYNNEI. The CDR3 sequence is 14 residues long. V was shortened by 8 bases and J by 1 base, with 15 bases between the two germline ends. CDR3 nucleotides: TGTGCCAGCGGAAATGGACTTGGGTCCTACGAGCAGTACTTC. Amino acid sequence: CASGNGLGSYEQYF.

The chain links TRBV6-5 to TRBJ2-4, with 8 bases fitting TRBD2. In germline, CDR1 is MNHEY, CDR2 SVGAGI. Losses at the gene ends were 0 bases for V and 4 bases for J; bases not matched to a gene: 5. The CDR3 is 16 amino acids. The CDR3 sequence is CASSYSALAVKNIQYF. In nucleotides, the CDR3 is TGTGCCAGCAGTTACTCCGCACTAGCGGTAAAAAACATTCAGTACTTC.